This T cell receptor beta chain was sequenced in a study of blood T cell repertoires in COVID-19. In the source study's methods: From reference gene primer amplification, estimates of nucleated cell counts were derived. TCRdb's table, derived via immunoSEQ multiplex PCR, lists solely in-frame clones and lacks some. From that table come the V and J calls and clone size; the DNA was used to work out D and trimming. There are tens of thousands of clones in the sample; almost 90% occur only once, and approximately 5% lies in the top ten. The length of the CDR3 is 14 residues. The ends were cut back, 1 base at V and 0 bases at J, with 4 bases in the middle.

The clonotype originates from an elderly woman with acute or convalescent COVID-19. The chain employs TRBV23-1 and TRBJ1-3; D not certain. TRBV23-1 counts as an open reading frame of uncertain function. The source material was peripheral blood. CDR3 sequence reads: CASSQFSSGNTIYF. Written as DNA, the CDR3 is TGCGCCAGCAGTCAATTCTCCTCTGGAAACACCATATATTTT.